This T cell receptor beta chain was sequenced in a study of shared clonotypes between healthy human individuals. The CDR3 is made up of 14 amino acids. CDR1 MGHRA and CDR2 YSYEKL come from the germline V gene. The germline V and J ends were trimmed by 5 bases and 4 bases, with 15 bases remaining between them. Of note for this clone: Its cognate antigen is unknown.

Cells designated naive CD8 were CD45RO-negative and were positively selected for CCR7, with terminally differentiated effector memory CD45RA+ cells excluded. Researchers ran the assay at a deep level. Replicate PCRs from sorted subsets contained roughly 220 ng DNA, which is some 29,000 T cell genomes. The table came from immunoSEQ multiplex PCR; TCRdb's copy has only in-frame clones and leaves some out. The sample has 1.5 million to 2.5 million clones, about 95% seen once; the top ten hold 1.2%. Study-level results: When compared with the clonotypes that were shared by all four sorted-subset donors, the non-shared clonotypes turned out to have lower generation probabilities.

Input material: naive CD8+ T cells sorted from blood. The chain employs TRBV4-1 and TRBJ2-7, with a weak D call TRBD1 (6 bases). This TCR was recovered from a man aged 18 to 29 in good health. The CDR3 DNA is TGCGCCAGCAGCGCCCGGGCAACAGGGTACGAGCAGTACTTC. Its translation is CASSARATGYEQYF.